One and the same sample provided the 22 T cell receptor beta chains below, sequenced in a study of cytotoxic CD8 clonotypes in ibrutinib-treated CLL. Clones were sequenced by immunoSEQ multiplex PCR, and TCRdb holds only the in-frame ones, with some missing. The table shows 250,000 to 350,000 clones, with roughly four fifths occurring only once. This specimen was PBMCs, taken at disease progression, from a patient treated with ibrutinib. The source of these receptors is a human donor with chronic lymphocytic leukemia.

V usage is TRBV18 and J usage is TRBJ1-1; no definite D call. The ends were cut back, 2 bases at V and 4 bases at J, with 8 bases in the middle. The CDR3 runs to 13 residues. Germline values: CDR1 KGHSH, CDR2 LQKENI. CDR3 DNA: TGTGCCAGCTCACCATTTGAGGGCACTGAAGCTTTCTTT. Translating it yields CASSPFEGTEAFF.

J is TRBJ2-1 and V is TRBV11-2; the match to TRBD2 covers 14 bases. The CDR3 length is 17 residues. The V gene's germline CDR1 is SGHAT and CDR2 FQNNGV. The junction had 10 bases not matched to a gene; V was cut back by 9 bases and J by 3 bases. CDR3 amino acids: CASYAGTSGSVYNEQFF. For the CDR3, the DNA is TGTGCCAGTTATGCGGGGACTAGCGGGAGTGTCTACAATGAGCAGTTCTTC.

J is TRBJ1-3 and V is TRBV18; maybe TRBD1 (5 bases). With 1 base removed from V and 0 bases from J, the gap between germline ends came to 13 bases. The germline V gene encodes CDR1 KGHSH and CDR2 LQKENI. The CDR3 contains 17 residues. The CDR3: CASSPRWGDYSGNTIYF. CDR3 DNA sequence: TGTGCCAGCTCACCACGATGGGGGGATTACTCTGGAAACACCATATATTTT. The full variable domain, in which reference TRBV18 and TRBJ1-3 provide the parts outside the CDR3, is NAGVMQNPRHLVRRRGQEARLRCSPMKGHSHVYWYRQLPEEGLKFMVYLQKENIIDESGMPKERFSAEFPKEGPSILRIQQVVRGDSAAYFCASSPRWGDYSGNTIYFGEGSWLTVV.

The chain joins TRBV18 to TRBJ1-2; a weak D match, TRBD1 (6 bases). The length of the CDR3 is 16 residues. Germline values: CDR1 KGHSH, CDR2 LQKENI. The V gene lost 3 bases and the J gene lost 1 base, with 15 bases spanning the gap. In DNA, the CDR3 is TGTGCCAGCTCACCTGAGGTGGGACAAATTAACTATGGCTACACCTTC. Protein: CASSPEVGQINYGYTF.

This rearrangement joins TRBV10-3 to TRBJ2-7; D might be TRBD1 or TRBD2, each matching 5 bases. The germline V gene has CDR1 ENHRY and CDR2 SYGVKD. The germline V and J ends were trimmed by 6 bases and 2 bases, with 11 bases remaining between them. This CDR3 region has 13 residues. The DNA for the CDR3 is TGTGCCATCAGGAGGGGAGAAGCCTACGAGCAGTACTTC. Protein: CAIRRGEAYEQYF.

V is TRBV6-1 and J is TRBJ1-2, with 7 positions matching TRBD1. V dropped 6 bases and J dropped 4; count of bases not matched to a gene: 8. There are 14 residues in the CDR3. The germline V gene has CDR1 MNHNS and CDR2 SASEGT. CDR3 bases: TGTGCCAGCAGAAAGGACAGGACTTCCTATGGCTACACCTTC. Its translation is CASRKDRTSYGYTF.

This rearrangement joins TRBV27 to TRBJ1-4; D is unclear. CDR1 is MNHEY and CDR2 is SMNVEV in the germline V gene (reference sequence). The CDR3 runs to 15 residues. The V gene lost 5 bases and the J gene lost 0 bases, with 10 bases spanning the gap. The CDR3 loop reads CASSMWRATNEKLFF. For the CDR3, the DNA is TGTGCCAGCAGTATGTGGAGAGCAACTAATGAAAAACTGTTTTTT.

The J gene is TRBJ1-4, the V gene TRBV5-1; 7 positions agree with TRBD1. CDR3 length equals 17 residues. Germline CDR1 and CDR2: SGHRS and YFSETQ. V shed 0 bases, J shed 3 bases, and the junction held 8 bases outside the gene matches. The CDR3 reads CASSLGLNRGANEKLFF. The CDR3 region has the DNA TGCGCCAGCAGCTTGGGACTGAACAGGGGAGCTAATGAAAAACTGTTTTTT. Based on the CDR3 plus reference TRBV5-1 and TRBJ1-4, the full variable domain is KAGVTQTPRYLIKTRGQQVTLSCSPISGHRSVSWYQQTPGQGLQFLFEYFSETQRNKGNFPGRFSGRQFSNSRSEMNVSTLELGDSALYLCASSLGLNRGANEKLFFGSGTQLSVL.

The chain recombines TRBV28 with TRBJ2-7; a possible D gene is TRBD2 (6 bases). With 5 bases removed from V and 3 bases from J, the gap between germline ends came to 11 bases. The CDR3 runs to 13 residues. CDR1 MDHEN and CDR2 SYDVKM come from the germline V gene. The CDR3 loop reads CASSISSDYEQYF. DNA of the CDR3: TGTGCCAGCAGTATATCTAGCGACTACGAGCAGTACTTC.

This clone has a handful of counts. This chain joins TRBV7-6 and TRBJ2-7; D might be TRBD2 (7 bases). V lost 1 base, J lost 5 bases, and 18 bases lay in between. Germline lookup yields CDR1 SGHVS and CDR2 FNYEAQ. This CDR3 has 16 amino acids. Written as DNA, the CDR3 is TGTGCCAGCAGCTTAGAAGGGGGGGGCGTAGTACACGAGCAGTACTTC. Translated, it gives CASSLEGGGVVHEQYF.

The V call is TRBV19, the J call TRBJ2-7, with 8 bases fitting TRBD1. The CDR3 length is 16 residues. V trimming: 1 base; J trimming: 4 bases; junction bases outside the gene matches: 9. Germline assignment: CDR1 LNHDA and CDR2 SQIVND (reference sequence). CDR3 nucleotide sequence: TGTGCCAGTAGTATAGGGGCCGTAACAGGGGGATACGAGCAGTACTTC. This translates into CASSIGAVTGGYEQYF.

For this clone: Other DNA sequences in this sample translate to the same CDR3. J is TRBJ1-1 and V is TRBV5-1; no clear D. Looked up from germline, CDR1 is SGHRS and CDR2 is YFSETQ. V gave up 2 bases and J gave up 2 bases, with 7 bases separating them. There are 13 residues in the CDR3. CDR3 protein: CASSLTVNTEAFF. CDR3 nucleotides: TGCGCCAGCAGCTTAACGGTTAACACTGAAGCTTTCTTT.

The chain is built from TRBV6-6 and TRBJ1-2; 8 bases are a match to TRBD1. CDR3 length equals 12 residues. Germline assignment: CDR1 MNHNY and CDR2 SVGAGI (reference sequence). V shed 6 bases, J shed 8 bases, and the junction held 5 bases outside the gene matches. DNA of the CDR3: TGTGCCAGCAGCCCAGGGGGCTTGGGCTACACCTTC. It translates to CASSPGGLGYTF.

The chain has TRBV28 and TRBJ1-2; the D is unclear. This CDR3 is 14 amino acids long. The germline gives CDR1 MDHEN, CDR2 SYDVKM. V gave up 1 base and J gave up 1 base, with 7 bases separating them. Here the CDR3 DNA reads TGTGCCAGCAGTTTATCGGCCAGTAACTATGGCTACACCTTC. Translation: CASSLSASNYGYTF.

The chain combines TRBV5-4 with TRBJ2-4, with D unclear. The germline V gene encodes CDR1 SGHNT and CDR2 YYREEE (reference sequence). V was pared by 3 bases and J by 0 bases, with 7 bases between. CDR3 length equals 14 residues. The CDR3 bases are TGTGCCAGCAGCTCTGGTGAAGCCAAAAACATTCAGTACTTC. Its translation: CASSSGEAKNIQYF. Based on the CDR3 plus reference TRBV5-4 and TRBJ2-4, the full variable domain is ETGVTQSPTHLIKTRGQQVTLRCSSQSGHNTVSWYQQALGQGPQFIFQYYREEENGRGNFPPRFSGLQFPNYSSELNVNALELDDSALYLCASSSGEAKNIQYFGAGTRLSVL.

The CDR3 is CASSRLRGSYNEQFF. The CDR3 DNA reads as TGTGCCAGCAGTCGTCTCCGGGGCTCCTACAATGAGCAGTTCTTC. The V gene is TRBV27, the J gene TRBJ2-1; perhaps TRBD2 as D (5 bases). The germline gives CDR1 MNHEY, CDR2 SMNVEV (reference sequence). The CDR3 contains 15 residues. Trimming shortened V by 5 bases and J by 0 bases, and 11 bases separated the two germline ends.

The chain uses TRBV29-1 and TRBJ2-1; 10 bases match TRBD2. V shed 5 bases, J shed 2 bases, and the junction held 6 bases outside the gene matches. This CDR3 is 15 amino acids long. Germline CDR1 and CDR2: SQVTM and ANQGSEA. The CDR3 DNA reads as TGCAGCGTTCATGAGCGGGGGGGTCCCTACAATGAGCAGTTCTTC. This translates into CSVHERGGPYNEQFF.

This clone was counted only a few times. CDR3 in amino acids: CASSLALAGGPTDTQYF. DNA for the CDR3: TGCGCCAGCAGCTTGGCCCTAGCGGGGGGCCCCACAGATACGCAGTATTTT. This rearrangement joins TRBV5-1 to TRBJ2-3; 11 nucleotides agree with TRBD2. V gave up 0 bases and J gave up 2 bases; unmatched junction bases: 5. Germline CDR1 SGHRS, CDR2 YFSETQ. The CDR3 covers 17 residues.

In its sample, this clone was seen a few times. The chain is built from TRBV6-5 and TRBJ1-2; possible D gene TRBD1, 6 bases. This CDR3 spans 11 amino acids. Germline loops: CDR1 MNHEY, CDR2 SVGAGI. V was cut by 5 bases and J by 8 bases, with 9 bases left in between. The CDR3 spells CASSNGGGYTF. As DNA, the CDR3 is TGTGCCAGCAGTAACGGGGGCGGCTACACCTTC.

CDR3 sequence reads: CASKGRRYEQYF. For the CDR3, the DNA is TGTGCCAGCAAGGGACGGCGCTACGAGCAGTACTTC. This chain joins TRBV2 and TRBJ2-7; D possibly uses TRBD1 or TRBD2 (5 bases each). Trimming cost V 7 bases and J 3 bases, with 10 bases left between them. Germline values: CDR1 SNHLY, CDR2 FYNNEI. The CDR3 spans 12 residues.

V is TRBV19 and J is TRBJ1-1, with 8 nucleotides matching TRBD1. V gave up 6 bases and J gave up 1 base; unmatched junction bases: 7. CDR1 and CDR2 (germline): LNHDA, SQIVND (reference sequence). The CDR3 runs to 15 residues. The CDR3 is CASSLDRGPNTEAFF. DNA of the CDR3: TGTGCCAGTAGCCTAGACAGGGGCCCGAACACTGAAGCTTTCTTT. The full variable domain, rest sourced from reference TRBV19 and TRBJ1-1, is DGGITQSPKYLFRKEGQNVTLSCEQNLNHDAMYWYRQDPGQGLRLIYYSQIVNDFQKGDIAEGYSVSREKKESFPLTVTSAQKNPTAFYLCASSLDRGPNTEAFFGQGTRLTVV.

The chain carries TRBV5-5 and TRBJ2-7; weak D call: TRBD2 (5 bases). The length of the CDR3 is 14 residues. CDR1 is SGHKS, CDR2 YYEKEE, per germline (reference sequence). V lost 2 bases, J lost 1 base, and 10 bases lay in between. The CDR3 here is CASSLHRDSYEQYF. Written as DNA, the CDR3 is TGTGCCAGCAGCTTACATCGGGATTCCTACGAGCAGTACTTC.